The subject of this entry is one T cell receptor (beta chain). The record originates from a study of control samples from healthy donors and cancer patients. Trimming cost V 0 bases and J 0 bases, with 12 bases left between them. This CDR3 spans 17 amino acids. From germline, CDR1 is LGHDT and CDR2 YNNKEL (reference sequence). The repertoire was sequenced with immunoSEQ multiplex PCR; TCRdb's copy has only in-frame clones and lacks some. The sample yields more than 150,000 clones, 80% to 95% seen once. The specimen sequenced was blood. This TCR came from a woman younger than 45 in good health. The chain employs TRBV3-1 (or the pseudogene TRBV3-2) and TRBJ1-3, with D unclear. Here the CDR3 reads CASSQDRVVVSGNTIYF. The DNA of the CDR3 is TGTGCCAGCAGCCAAGATCGTGTCGTCGTCTCTGGAAACACCATATATTTT.